This T cell receptor beta chain came from a study of T cell changes during pregnancy in multiple sclerosis. Clones were read by immunoSEQ multiplex PCR, and TCRdb kept only the in-frame ones, dropping some. The table has about 15,000 clones, 84% seen once. Trimming cost V 2 bases and J 4 bases; bases outside gene matches: 0. Germline CDR1 reads LNHNV; CDR2 reads YYDKDF (reference sequence). CDR3 length equals 14 residues. The sequencing here drew on CD8+ T cells from peripheral blood mononuclear cells, taken in the second trimester of pregnancy. V is TRBV15 and J is TRBJ2-2; 8 nucleotides agree with TRBD1. This sequence was found in a female donor in good health, enrolled as a control in a pregnancy study. The CDR3 region is CATSRQGATGELFF. As DNA, the CDR3 is TGTGCCACCAGCAGACAGGGGGCCACCGGGGAGCTGTTTTTT.